These 6 T cell receptor beta chains came from one sample sequenced in a study of blood T cell repertoires in COVID-19. TCRdb's copy holds only in-frame clones and misses some; the assay was immunoSEQ multiplex PCR. The profile shows 190,000 or so clones, approximately 90% of them singletons. The sequencing input was PBMCs or T cells enriched from blood (not recorded which). These receptor sequences come from a man aged 30-40 years who had recovered from COVID-19.

The rearrangement links TRBV24-1 to TRBJ2-6; tentatively, D is TRBD1 (7 bases). The CDR3 is 17 amino acids. CDR1 and CDR2 (germline): KGHDR, SFDVKD. The V gene lost 6 bases and the J gene lost 4 bases, with 18 bases spanning the gap. CDR3 region: CATSQEGQRQGANVLTF. The DNA for the CDR3 is TGTGCCACCAGTCAGGAGGGACAGAGGCAAGGGGCCAACGTCCTGACTTTC.

The rearrangement links TRBV5-1 to TRBJ1-2; D remains unclear. This CDR3 is built from 9 residues. Deletions cut 9 bases from V and 9 bases from J, with 9 bases between. From germline, CDR1 is SGHRS and CDR2 YFSETQ. DNA for the CDR3: TGCGCCAACAAACCAAGCTACACCTTC. Translation: CANKPSYTF.

The V call is TRBV19, the J call TRBJ1-3; D might be TRBD1 (5 bases). Looked up from germline, CDR1 is LNHDA and CDR2 is SQIVND (reference sequence). Trimming took off 4 bases at V and 1 base at J, with 14 bases between the two ends. The CDR3 contains 16 residues. As DNA, the CDR3 is TGTGCCAGTAGTAGAAACACAGGAGTTTCTGGAAACACCATATATTTT. This translates into CASSRNTGVSGNTIYF.

V usage is TRBV2 and J usage is TRBJ1-1, with TRBD1 identical over 7 bases. Germline V gene data show CDR1 as SNHLY and CDR2 as FYNNEI. The CDR3 consists of 15 residues. The DNA of the CDR3 is TGTGTCACCGGGACAGTCAGACTAATGAACACTGAAGCTTTCTTT. Translated: CVTGTVRLMNTEAFF.

The J gene is TRBJ2-2, the V gene TRBV19; 12 bases agree with TRBD2. The CDR3 runs to 16 residues. V dropped 5 bases and J dropped 1; count of bases not matched to a gene: 2. Looked up from germline, CDR1 is LNHDA and CDR2 is SQIVND (reference sequence). In DNA, the CDR3 is TGTGCCAGTAGTGTACTAGCGGGGGGGAACACCGGGGAGCTGTTTTTT. Translated, it gives CASSVLAGGNTGELFF.

V and J are TRBV30 and TRBJ2-7; 8 nucleotides match TRBD1. The CDR3 runs to 13 residues. The ends lost 4 bases at V and 4 bases at J; junction bases unmatched: 6. Germline CDR1 and CDR2: GTSNPN and SVGIG (reference sequence). CDR3 DNA: TGTGCCTGGACCGGGACAGGCACTTACGAGCAGTACTTC. Its protein product is CAWTGTGTYEQYF.